The 8 T cell receptor beta chains listed next were all sequenced from one sample in a study of type 1 regulatory T cells. Each CDR3 protein gets one entry after TCRdb re-called the reads with MiXCR. The sample contains 80,000 to 100,000 distinct CDR3 sequences, roughly 28% of which appear only once. Sequenced sample: CD4+ T cells, either the whole sample or a sorted fraction (not recorded which). The receptor set was obtained from a human donor in good health.

This chain links TRBV20-1 with TRBJ2-1; 9 nucleotides match TRBD2. The CDR3 spans 14 residues. V trimming: 1 base; J trimming: 6 bases; junction bases outside the gene matches: 4. Germline V CDR1 and CDR2: DFQATT, SNEGSKA (reference sequence). The CDR3 here is CSARVLAGPNEQFF. CDR3 nucleotide sequence: TGCAGTGCTAGAGTGCTAGCGGGACCCAATGAGCAGTTCTTC.

The chain recombines TRBV6-6 with TRBJ2-7; tentative D call: TRBD2 (5 bases). Deletions cut 2 bases from V and 9 bases from J, with 23 bases between. From germline, CDR1 is MNHNY and CDR2 SVGAGI (reference sequence). The CDR3 totals 16 residues. CDR3 in DNA: TGTGCCAGCAGTTACGGTGCGGGCCCCTTACCCCTGGTGCAGTACTTC. It codes for CASSYGAGPLPLVQYF.

The chain combines TRBV7-9 with TRBJ2-5, with D perhaps TRBD1 (6 bases). This CDR3 contains 17 residues. Trimming took off 5 bases at V and 2 bases at J, with 21 bases between the two ends. The V gene's germline CDR1 is SEHNR and CDR2 FQNEAQ (reference sequence). The CDR3 is CASSPRLGGMVQETQYF. CDR3 sequence (DNA): TGTGCCAGCAGCCCCCGTTTAGGGGGAATGGTACAAGAGACCCAGTACTTC.

The V and J genes are TRBV10-3 and TRBJ2-5; D is unresolved. CDR3 length equals 11 residues. CDR1 and CDR2 (germline): ENHRY, SYGVKD. Deletions cut 0 bases from V and 6 bases from J, with 2 bases between. Here the CDR3 DNA reads TGTGCCATCAGTGAGTCACAGACCCAGTACTTC. Amino acids: CAISESQTQYF.

This clonotype turned up a few times. The rearrangement uses TRBV5-5 and TRBJ2-2, with 12 bases fitting TRBD2. The junction had 5 bases not matched to a gene; V was cut back by 4 bases and J by 4 bases. The CDR3 runs 16 residues. Germline V gene sequence: CDR1 SGHKS, CDR2 YYEKEE (reference sequence). Here the CDR3 DNA reads TGTGCCAGCAGCCATTCTAGCGGGAGGGCCACCGGGGAGCTGTTTTTT. Its protein product is CASSHSSGRATGELFF.

There are many counts of this clonotype. CDR3 amino acids: CASSFGGSIHTGELFF. CDR3 bases: TGTGCCAGCAGTTTCGGGGGATCAATTCACACCGGGGAGCTGTTTTTT. The chain employs TRBV12-3 or TRBV12-4 and TRBJ2-2, with D possibly matching TRBD2 (6 bases). CDR3 length: 16 amino acids. Trimming removed 3 bases at V and 3 bases at J, with 14 bases between.

The J gene is TRBJ2-1, the V gene TRBV6-6; 7 bases are a match to TRBD1. CDR1 is MNHNY, CDR2 SVGAGI, per germline (reference sequence). The CDR3 is 13 amino acids. With 8 bases clipped from V and 5 bases from J, the junction kept 6 bases outside the gene matches. CDR3 bases: TGTGCCAGCTACCGGACAGGCGACAATGAGCAGTTCTTC. It encodes CASYRTGDNEQFF.

This clonotype occurred a few times. The chain couples TRBV21-1 to TRBJ2-2; no check of the table's D call, TRBD2, against the DNA was made. TRBV21-1 is a recognized pseudogene. The CDR3 is 16 amino acids. For the CDR3, the DNA is TGTGCCAGCAGCAAAGATTCTAGCGGTAACACCGGGGAGCTGTTTTTT. This sequence encodes CASSKDSSGNTGELFF.